The 21 T cell receptor beta chains listed next were all sequenced from one sample in a study of Tregs in tolerant kidney transplant recipients. Mixed chimerism was transient after nonmyeloablative marrow transplants from related graft donors. Only in-frame clones appear in the TCRdb table, and some are missing; sequencing was by immunoSEQ multiplex PCR. The sample has tens of thousands of clones; about 91% are singletons. The input for sequencing was CD4+ T cells from blood (PBMCs), taken 24 months after the transplant. These receptors came from a human patient who received a combined kidney and bone marrow transplant. A subset of T cells may come from the graft donor.

This clone showed up just once. The chain is built from TRBV14 and TRBJ2-7, with 8 bases fitting TRBD1. J gave up 0 bases and V 4 bases, and 5 bases lay outside the gene matches. CDR3 size: 15 residues. Germline CDR1 SGHDN, CDR2 FVKESK. The CDR3 DNA follows: TGTGCCAGCAGCCGATTGGACAGGGACTCCTACGAGCAGTACTTC. This gives the protein CASSRLDRDSYEQYF.

The chain recombines TRBV10-3 with TRBJ2-5; D ambiguous. The CDR3 runs to 12 residues. V lost 2 bases and J lost 7, with 8 bases in between. Looked up from germline, CDR1 is ENHRY and CDR2 is SYGVKD. The CDR3 nucleotides read TGTGCCATCAGTGAGACACGCGGGACCCAGTACTTC. Amino acids: CAISETRGTQYF.

The chain joins TRBV19 to TRBJ2-1; 8 bases line up with TRBD1. V lost 6 bases, J lost 3 bases, and 4 bases stayed unmatched. Germline CDR1 LNHDA, CDR2 SQIVND (reference sequence). This CDR3 comprises 14 residues. The CDR3 reads CASSQTGVYNEQFF. CDR3 sequence (DNA): TGTGCCAGTAGCCAGACAGGGGTCTACAATGAGCAGTTCTTC.

This chain joins TRBV6-1 and TRBJ2-1; 8 bases match TRBD2. The length of the CDR3 is 14 residues. Germline CDR1 MNHNS, CDR2 SASEGT. The J segment lost 9 bases and the V segment lost 7 bases, leaving 11 bases of the junction unmatched. The CDR3 DNA reads TGTGCCAGCACGGTAGGAGCGGGAGCCAGTGAGCAGTTCTTC. As protein: CASTVGAGASEQFF.

The chain joins TRBV7-2 to TRBJ1-3; D possibly corresponds to TRBD1 (5 bases). The CDR3 loop spans 14 amino acids. The germline gives CDR1 SGHTA, CDR2 FQGNSA. The germline V and J ends were trimmed by 3 bases and 3 bases, with 9 bases remaining between them. CDR3 region: CASSLGTVGNTIYF. The CDR3 bases are TGTGCCAGCAGCTTGGGGACTGTTGGAAACACCATATATTTT.

This chain links TRBV7-9 with TRBJ1-2, with D hard to call. Germline CDR1 SEHNR, CDR2 FQNEAQ (reference sequence). Trimming removed 2 bases at V and 10 bases at J, with 11 bases between. This CDR3 has 12 amino acids. The CDR3 here is CASSLFVFIYTF. As DNA, the CDR3 is TGTGCCAGCAGCTTATTTGTTTTTATCTACACCTTC.

The V call is TRBV19, the J call TRBJ2-1; 12 bases map to TRBD2. The trim removed 5 bases at V and 4 bases at J, leaving 6 bases unmatched. The CDR3 has 16 residues. The germline gives CDR1 LNHDA, CDR2 SQIVND (reference sequence). DNA for the CDR3: TGTGCCAGTAGTTCCAGACTAGCGGGAGTGTACAATGAGCAGTTCTTC. It encodes CASSSRLAGVYNEQFF.

The rearrangement uses TRBV4-2 and TRBJ2-7, with 11 nucleotides matching TRBD1. V dropped 3 bases and J dropped 2; count of bases not matched to a gene: 9. CDR3 length: 17 residues. CDR1 is LGHNA, CDR2 YNFKEQ, per germline. The CDR3 region has the DNA TGTGCCAGCAGCCAGCAATCTCCGGGACAGGGGGCCTACGAGCAGTACTTC. Its protein is CASSQQSPGQGAYEQYF.

This chain connects TRBV10-3 to TRBJ2-2, with 7 bases fitting TRBD2. CDR1 and CDR2 (germline): ENHRY, SYGVKD. Germline trimming cut 4 bases from V and 4 bases from J; bases unmatched to any gene: 6. This CDR3 comprises 15 residues. CDR3 loop: CAISGAGLGTGELFF. As DNA, the CDR3 is TGTGCCATCAGTGGAGCGGGATTAGGCACCGGGGAGCTGTTTTTT.

This clone occurred a few times. This chain links TRBV28 with TRBJ1-2; 9 bases line up with TRBD1. Germline V gives CDR1 MDHEN, CDR2 SYDVKM. CDR3 length: 15 residues. After removal of 5 bases from V and 6 bases from J, the junction contained 10 bases not matched to a gene. The CDR3 coding sequence is TGTGCCAGCAGTCGGGGGGACAGGGTTTACCATGGCTACACCTTC. Its protein is CASSRGDRVYHGYTF.

This clone was found once. The chain is built from TRBV19 and TRBJ2-1, with TRBD2 identical over 11 bases. This CDR3 comprises 16 residues. Germline V gene data show CDR1 as LNHDA and CDR2 as SQIVND (reference sequence). With 8 bases clipped from V and 3 bases from J, the junction kept 9 bases outside the gene matches. CDR3 coding DNA: TGTGCCAGTCGAAGGATAGCGGGAGGGTACTACAATGAGCAGTTCTTC. This codes for CASRRIAGGYYNEQFF.

The chain has TRBV7-3 and TRBJ2-7, with D perhaps matching TRBD1 (5 bases). The V and J ends lost 5 bases and 3 bases respectively, with 11 bases between them. The CDR3 extends over 13 amino acids. From germline, CDR1 is SGHTA and CDR2 FQGTGA. The CDR3 spells CASSLGHYYEQYF. The DNA for the CDR3 is TGTGCCAGCAGCCTCGGACACTACTACGAGCAGTACTTC.

The chain has TRBV7-3 and TRBJ1-2; a possible D gene is TRBD1 (6 bases). The V and J ends lost 0 bases and 6 bases respectively, with 14 bases between them. CDR1 is SGHTA, CDR2 FQGTGA, per germline. The CDR3 is made up of 15 amino acids. The CDR3 bases are TGTGCCAGCAGCTTAACAGGGGGATACAGAGATGGCTACACCTTC. Translation: CASSLTGGYRDGYTF.

The chain carries TRBV30 and TRBJ2-1, with 8 positions matching TRBD2. Trimming removed 8 bases from V and 0 bases from J; junction bases left unmatched: 3. Looked up from germline, CDR1 is GTSNPN and CDR2 is SVGIG (reference sequence). The CDR3 contains 13 residues. Here the CDR3 reads CAQREGSYNEQFF. In DNA, the CDR3 is TGTGCCCAACGGGAGGGCTCCTACAATGAGCAGTTCTTC.

The rearrangement links TRBV18 to TRBJ2-2; 10 positions match TRBD1. The CDR3 totals 16 residues. Losses at the gene ends were 1 base for V and 2 bases for J; bases not matched to a gene: 1. Germline-derived CDR1 and CDR2 are KGHSH and LQKENI. CDR3 coding DNA: TGTGCCAGCTCACCACGGACAGGGGGAAACACCGGGGAGCTGTTTTTT. Translating gives CASSPRTGGNTGELFF.

V is TRBV2 and J is TRBJ2-5; 12 bases are a match to TRBD2. The J segment lost 2 bases and the V segment lost 4 bases, leaving 2 bases of the junction unmatched. Germline V gives CDR1 SNHLY, CDR2 FYNNEI. The CDR3 spans 15 residues. CDR3 sequence reads: CASSGTSGDQETQYF. The CDR3 DNA is TGTGCCAGCAGTGGGACTAGCGGGGATCAAGAGACCCAGTACTTC.

The genes are TRBV7-2 and TRBJ2-3; TRBD2 agrees at 11 bases. Germline V CDR1 and CDR2: SGHTA, FQGNSA. Trimming at V came to 4 bases and at J to 3 bases, leaving 3 bases not matched to a gene. The CDR3 is 15 residues long. CDR3 protein: CASSYRLAGTDTQYF. CDR3 DNA: TGTGCCAGCAGCTACCGACTAGCGGGGACAGATACGCAGTATTTT.

This chain uses TRBV2 with TRBJ2-7; unclear D gene. The CDR3 length is 12 residues. Germline V gives CDR1 SNHLY, CDR2 FYNNEI. Trimming took 6 bases from V and 2 from J, leaving 8 bases between them. CDR3 DNA sequence: TGTGCCAGCAGCGACACCCCCTACGAGCAGTACTTC. Its protein product is CASSDTPYEQYF.

This rearrangement joins TRBV19 to TRBJ1-5; 7 bases are shared with TRBD1. V shed 10 bases and J 1 base; nucleotides not matched to a gene: 7. The germline CDR1 and CDR2 sequences are LNHDA and SQIVND (reference sequence). CDR3 length: 14 amino acids. CDR3 in amino acids: CATQGGRSNQPQHF. DNA of the CDR3: TGTGCCACCCAGGGGGGAAGAAGCAATCAGCCCCAGCATTTT.

The gene calls are TRBV5-4 and TRBJ1-1, with 7 bases that match TRBD1. The CDR3 covers 14 residues. The V and J ends lost 2 bases and 0 bases, in that order; junction bases with no gene match: 1. Germline V gene sequence: CDR1 SGHNT, CDR2 YYREEE (reference sequence). Here the CDR3 reads CASSFQGVNTEAFF. In nucleotides, the CDR3 is TGTGCCAGCAGCTTTCAGGGGGTGAACACTGAAGCTTTCTTT.

This chain links TRBV5-1 with TRBJ1-2; 7 bases are shared with TRBD1. The CDR3 has 14 residues. Germline assignment: CDR1 SGHRS and CDR2 YFSETQ. With 2 bases clipped from V and 4 bases from J, the junction kept 5 bases outside the gene matches. The DNA of the CDR3 is TGCGCCAGCAGCTTCGACAGGGCCCCCTATGGCTACACCTTC. It translates to CASSFDRAPYGYTF. The whole variable domain, filled in from reference TRBV5-1 and TRBJ1-2, reads KAGVTQTPRYLIKTRGQQVTLSCSPISGHRSVSWYQQTPGQGLQFLFEYFSETQRNKGNFPGRFSGRQFSNSRSEMNVSTLELGDSALYLCASSFDRAPYGYTFGSGTRLTVV.